Given below is one T cell receptor (beta chain) in context. As yet, its antigen is unknown. Healthy adults negative for HIV, lacking recent acute infections or vaccinations, served as donors. The study ran the assay at deep level. Sequenced by immunoSEQ multiplex PCR; TCRdb stores in-frame clones only, minus some. This sample has roughly 500,000 clones, with 79% found just once. This sample was taken from a study of shared clonotypes between healthy human individuals. The overall study: Donor composition was a couple of women and three men, aged 18 to 49.

The germline V gene has CDR1 LNHDA and CDR2 SQIVND (reference sequence). V was cut by 4 bases and J by 7 bases, with 11 bases left in between. The CDR3 loop spans 12 amino acids. Study results and limitations: Represented diversity (both genetic and exposure-history) was limited by the small number of donors.

The clonotype comes from a woman aged 40 to 49 in good health. Some clones in this sample may be carry-over from other donors' samples. Sequencing was carried out using PBMCs. The rearrangement joins TRBV19 to TRBJ2-7; D not resolved. The CDR3 spells CASSSEGVEQYF. The CDR3 DNA reads as TGTGCCAGTAGTAGCGAAGGTGTGGAGCAGTACTTC.